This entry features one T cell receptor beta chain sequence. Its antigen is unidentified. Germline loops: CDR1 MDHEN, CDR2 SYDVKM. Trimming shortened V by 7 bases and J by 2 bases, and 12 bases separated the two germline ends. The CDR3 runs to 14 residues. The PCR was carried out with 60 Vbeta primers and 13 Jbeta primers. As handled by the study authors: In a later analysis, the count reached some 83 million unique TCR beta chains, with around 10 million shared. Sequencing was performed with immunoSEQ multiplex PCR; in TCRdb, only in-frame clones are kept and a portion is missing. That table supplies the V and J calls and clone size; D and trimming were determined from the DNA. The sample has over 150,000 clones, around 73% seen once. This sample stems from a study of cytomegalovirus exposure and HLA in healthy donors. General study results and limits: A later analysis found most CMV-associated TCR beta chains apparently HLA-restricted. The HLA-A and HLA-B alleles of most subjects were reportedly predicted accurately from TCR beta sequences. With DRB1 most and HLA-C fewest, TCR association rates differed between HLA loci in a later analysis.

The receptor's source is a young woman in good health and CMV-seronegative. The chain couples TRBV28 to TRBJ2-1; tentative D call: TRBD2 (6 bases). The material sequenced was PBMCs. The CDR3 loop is CASTGTFTYNEQFF. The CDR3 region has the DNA TGTGCCAGCACCGGGACTTTTACCTACAATGAGCAGTTCTTC.